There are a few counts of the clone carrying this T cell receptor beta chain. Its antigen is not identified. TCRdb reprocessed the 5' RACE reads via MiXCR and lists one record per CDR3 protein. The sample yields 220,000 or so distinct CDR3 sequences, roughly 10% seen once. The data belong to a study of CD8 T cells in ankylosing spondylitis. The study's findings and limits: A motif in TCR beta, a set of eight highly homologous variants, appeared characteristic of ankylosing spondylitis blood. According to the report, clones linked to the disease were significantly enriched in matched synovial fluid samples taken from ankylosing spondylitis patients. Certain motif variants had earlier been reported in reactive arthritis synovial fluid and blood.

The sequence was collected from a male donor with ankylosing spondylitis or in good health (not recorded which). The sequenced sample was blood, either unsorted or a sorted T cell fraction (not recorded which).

The CDR3 coding sequence is TGCGCCAGCAGCTTCAGGGGAGGGGACACTGAAGCTTTCTTT. Translated: CASSFRGGDTEAFF. This chain joins TRBV5-1 and TRBJ1-1; maybe TRBD1 (6 bases). Germline CDR1 and CDR2: SGHRS and YFSETQ. The germline V and J ends were trimmed by 2 bases and 3 bases, with 11 bases remaining between them. The CDR3 length is 14 residues.